This entry lists 20 T cell receptor beta chains sequenced from one sample in a study of blood T cell repertoires in COVID-19. Using immunoSEQ multiplex PCR, the repertoire was profiled, and TCRdb retains in-frame clones only, with some absent. This table has 150,000 to 200,000 clones, around 80% appearing once. The sequencing input was PBMCs or T cells enriched from blood (not recorded which). These receptor sequences come from a man aged 50-60 years who had recovered from COVID-19.

Here the CDR3 DNA reads TGTGCCAGCAGCCAATCGGGGGGGGGCGAGCAGTACTTC. Its protein is CASSQSGGGEQYF. V and J are TRBV4-2 and TRBJ2-7, with TRBD2 matching 8 bases. The germline V gene has CDR1 LGHNA and CDR2 YNFKEQ. The CDR3 extends over 13 amino acids. Trimming removed 2 bases from V and 6 bases from J; junction bases left unmatched: 3.

At least ten counts were recorded for this clone. Other DNA sequences from this sample encode an identical CDR3 as well. The V gene is TRBV19, the J gene TRBJ2-7, with D perhaps matching TRBD2 (5 bases). V lost 4 bases to trimming and J lost 9 bases, with 16 bases between them. The V gene's germline CDR1 is LNHDA and CDR2 SQIVND (reference sequence). The CDR3 is 13 amino acids. In DNA, the CDR3 is TGTGCCAGTAGTACCACCCGGGGAGACGCGCAGTACTTC. Translating gives CASSTTRGDAQYF.

This clone has just one count. The chain combines TRBV19 with TRBJ1-6; D remains ambiguous. Trimming stripped 3 bases from V and 7 bases from J, with 13 bases between. This CDR3 has 15 residues. From germline, CDR1 is LNHDA and CDR2 SQIVND (reference sequence). CDR3 coding DNA: TGTGCCAGTAGTATTTCCGGGATAAAGAATTCACCCCTCCACTTT. Its translation is CASSISGIKNSPLHF.

The rearrangement links TRBV5-1 to TRBJ2-5; TRBD2 aligns across 8 bases. Losses at the gene ends were 6 bases for V and 5 bases for J; bases not matched to a gene: 6. The CDR3 is made up of 13 amino acids. CDR1 is SGHRS, CDR2 YFSETQ, per germline. Here the CDR3 DNA reads TGCGCCAGCATAGAGGGACTAGGGGAGACCCAGTACTTC. It codes for CASIEGLGETQYF.

The J gene is TRBJ2-7, the V gene TRBV5-6; D not certain. Trimming pared 4 bases from V and 3 bases from J, leaving 5 bases between. The CDR3 has 11 residues. The germline CDR1 and CDR2 sequences are SGHDT and YYEEEE. CDR3 residues: CASSISYEQYF. The DNA of the CDR3 is TGTGCCAGCAGCATTAGCTACGAGCAGTACTTC.

J is TRBJ2-4 and V is TRBV3-1 (or the pseudogene TRBV3-2), with D maybe TRBD1 (6 bases). V lost 4 bases to trimming and J lost 1 base, with 11 bases between them. The CDR3 runs to 15 residues. The germline V gene has CDR1 LGHDT and CDR2 YNNKEL (reference sequence). CDR3: CASSLQGTAKNIQYF. The DNA for the CDR3 is TGTGCCAGCAGCCTGCAGGGGACGGCCAAAAACATTCAGTACTTC.

The V gene is TRBV13, the J gene TRBJ2-7; possible D gene TRBD1, 6 bases. CDR3 size: 15 residues. Germline CDR1 and CDR2: PRHDT and FYEKMQ (reference sequence). V gave up 0 bases and J gave up 3 bases, with 12 bases separating them. The CDR3 bases are TGTGCCAGCAGCTTAGGGCCAGGGACAAACTACGAGCAGTACTTC. This translates into CASSLGPGTNYEQYF.

The chain employs TRBV5-4 and TRBJ2-2, with D tentatively TRBD2 (6 bases). CDR1 SGHNT and CDR2 YYREEE come from the germline V gene (reference sequence). The germline V and J ends were trimmed by 4 bases and 1 base, with 8 bases remaining between them. The CDR3 is 14 residues long. The CDR3 nucleotides read TGTGCCAGCAGCCCCGGGGGGAACACCGGGGAGCTGTTTTTT. Protein product: CASSPGGNTGELFF.

This clone has only a few counts. The chain uses TRBV9 and TRBJ2-1, with a possible D match to TRBD1 (6 bases). The ends were cut back, 4 bases at V and 3 bases at J, with 20 bases in the middle. The CDR3 length is 17 residues. Germline V gives CDR1 SGDLS, CDR2 YYNGEE. CDR3 DNA: TGTGCCAGCAGCCCCCGGGCAGAGGGGGTTCTCTACAATGAGCAGTTCTTC. Protein sequence: CASSPRAEGVLYNEQFF.

The chain is built from TRBV7-2 and TRBJ1-5; no firm D call. The germline V and J ends were trimmed by 6 bases and 3 bases, with 6 bases remaining between them. Germline lookup yields CDR1 SGHTA and CDR2 FQGNSA. The CDR3 has 12 residues. The CDR3, as DNA: TGTGCCAGCAGTCAAAACAATCAGCCCCAGCATTTT. It translates to CASSQNNQPQHF. Using reference TRBV7-2 and TRBJ1-5 for the parts outside the CDR3, the full variable domain is GAGVSQSPSNKVTEKGKDVELRCDPISGHTALYWYRQSLGQGLEFLIYFQGNSAPDKSGLPSDRFSAERTGGSVSTLTIQRTQQEDSAVYLCASSQNNQPQHFGDGTRLSIL.

The chain combines TRBV18 with TRBJ1-5, with D tentatively TRBD1 (5 bases). In germline, CDR1 is KGHSH, CDR2 LQKENI. The V end lost 8 bases, the J end lost 5 bases, and 16 bases lay between the germline ends. The length of the CDR3 is 14 residues. In DNA, the CDR3 is TGTGCCAGCCGAGGAGGGGCGCCCGATCAGCCCCAGCATTTT. Protein: CASRGGAPDQPQHF.

The table lists this clone with a few counts. The chain has TRBV19 and TRBJ2-1; 7 nucleotides line up with TRBD1. Germline trimming cut 5 bases from V and 4 bases from J; bases unmatched to any gene: 11. Germline CDR1 is LNHDA and CDR2 is SQIVND (reference sequence). The CDR3 covers 16 residues. In DNA, the CDR3 is TGTGCCAGTAGTCCCGGGGACAGAACCTCTTACAATGAGCAGTTCTTC. It encodes CASSPGDRTSYNEQFF.

The rearrangement joins TRBV5-4 to TRBJ2-3; TRBD2 matches 10 bases. The CDR3 length is 17 residues. CDR1 and CDR2 from the germline V gene are SGHNT and YYREEE (reference sequence). Trimming removed 1 base from V and 1 base from J; junction bases left unmatched: 6. The CDR3 here is CASSLISGGPGTDTQYF. The DNA for the CDR3 is TGTGCCAGCAGCTTGATTAGCGGGGGGCCGGGCACAGATACGCAGTATTTT.

The chain uses TRBV7-9 and TRBJ2-5; possible D gene TRBD1, 5 bases. This CDR3 has 12 amino acids. Trimming removed 8 bases from V and 0 bases from J, with 7 bases in between. Germline CDR1 is SEHNR and CDR2 is FQNEAQ (reference sequence). CDR3 nucleotides: TGTGCCAGCCGACAGAACCAAGAGACCCAGTACTTC. It translates to CASRQNQETQYF.

V and J are TRBV7-2 and TRBJ2-5; 9 bases are a match to TRBD1. The length of the CDR3 is 13 residues. V lost 5 bases to trimming and J lost 3 bases; unmatched junction nucleotides: 1. Germline V lookup: CDR1 SGHTA, CDR2 FQGNSA. CDR3 loop: CASSRTGEETQYF. The CDR3, as DNA: TGTGCCAGCAGCCGGACAGGGGAAGAGACCCAGTACTTC.

The chain has TRBV10-1 and TRBJ2-5; 7 bases are shared with TRBD2. The CDR3 sequence is 14 residues long. J gave up 1 base and V 8 bases, and 7 bases lay outside the gene matches. CDR1 is WNHNN and CDR2 is SYGVQD in the germline V gene (reference sequence). CDR3 protein: CASSRSSGQETQYF. The CDR3 DNA is TGCGCCAGCTCCCGGTCTAGCGGCCAAGAGACCCAGTACTTC.

This rearrangement joins TRBV7-6 to TRBJ1-3; D is perhaps TRBD1 (6 bases). CDR3 length: 11 amino acids. The V and J ends lost 11 bases and 4 bases respectively, with 9 bases between them. CDR1 is SGHVS and CDR2 is FNYEAQ in the germline V gene. CDR3 in DNA: TGTGCCTACAGGGACGGAAACACCATATATTTT. The encoded protein is CAYRDGNTIYF. Using reference TRBV7-6 and TRBJ1-3 for the parts outside the CDR3, the full variable domain is GAGVSQSPRYKVTKRGQDVALRCDPISGHVSLYWYRQALGQGPEFLTYFNYEAQQDKSGLPNDRFSAERPEGSISTLTIQRTEQRDSAMYRCAYRDGNTIYFGEGSWLTVV.

The chain couples TRBV19 to TRBJ1-1, with a weak D call TRBD1 (5 bases). The CDR3 spans 15 residues. Per the germline V gene, CDR1 is LNHDA and CDR2 is SQIVND (reference sequence). Trimming removed 2 bases from V and 5 bases from J, with 15 bases in between. CDR3 sequence reads: CASSILAQAETEAFF. The CDR3 DNA follows: TGTGCCAGTAGTATACTGGCACAGGCGGAGACTGAAGCTTTCTTT.

J is TRBJ1-2 and V is TRBV20-1, with 11 nucleotides matching TRBD1. This CDR3 has 14 residues. CDR1 is DFQATT, CDR2 SNEGSKA, per germline (reference sequence). V lost 3 bases, J lost 8 bases, and 8 bases stayed unmatched. The CDR3 protein is CSASPGQGAGGYTF. In nucleotides, the CDR3 is TGCAGTGCTAGTCCCGGACAGGGGGCTGGAGGCTACACCTTC.

This chain links TRBV30 with TRBJ1-1, with TRBD1 matching over 7 bases. V gave up 2 bases and J gave up 1 base; unmatched junction bases: 4. The CDR3 has 14 residues. Germline V gene lookup returns CDR1 GTSNPN and CDR2 SVGIG (reference sequence). The CDR3 protein is CAWSRGQANTEAFF. DNA of the CDR3: TGTGCCTGGAGTAGAGGACAGGCGAACACTGAAGCTTTCTTT.